Below are 11 T cell receptor beta chains sequenced from a single sample in a study of blood T cell repertoires in COVID-19. Profiling relied on immunoSEQ multiplex PCR, and the TCRdb table lists in-frame clones only, not all of them. The sample lists 94,000 or so clones; almost 90% were seen once. The sample taken for sequencing was peripheral blood. Receptors were obtained from a woman aged 70-85 years with acute or convalescent COVID-19.

This clone was detected a few times. This chain links TRBV5-1 with TRBJ2-3; 7 bases align to TRBD1. Germline assignment: CDR1 SGHRS and CDR2 YFSETQ. The CDR3 consists of 15 residues. Trimming removed 0 bases from V and 4 bases from J; junction bases left unmatched: 5. CDR3 region: CASSLDGQGADTQYF. The CDR3 DNA reads as TGCGCCAGCAGCTTGGATGGTCAGGGGGCAGATACGCAGTATTTT.

V is TRBV6-1 and J is TRBJ2-2; tentative D call: TRBD2 (6 bases). V was pared by 4 bases and J by 5 bases, with 20 bases between. Per germline, CDR1 MNHNS and CDR2 SASEGT. The CDR3 is 17 residues long. CDR3 region: CASSVGLGGLKTGELFF. In DNA, the CDR3 is TGTGCCAGCAGTGTGGGACTTGGGGGGTTGAAGACCGGGGAGCTGTTTTTT.

This chain connects TRBV6-5 to TRBJ1-5, with D perhaps TRBD1 (6 bases). Trimming left V 5 bases short and J 0 bases short, with 8 bases between. The length of the CDR3 is 14 residues. Germline V lookup: CDR1 MNHEY, CDR2 SVGAGI. DNA for the CDR3: TGTGCCAGCAGTACAGGGAATAGCAATCAGCCCCAGCATTTT. It codes for CASSTGNSNQPQHF.

This chain joins TRBV24-1 and TRBJ2-5; tentative D call: TRBD2 (6 bases). This CDR3 comprises 16 residues. Germline loops: CDR1 KGHDR, CDR2 SFDVKD. Between the trimmed V and J ends, which lost 5 bases and 1 base, there was a span of 16 bases. The CDR3 coding sequence is TGTGCCACCAGTGGAGGCAAGGGAGGTGGCCAAGAGACCCAGTACTTC. Its protein is CATSGGKGGGQETQYF.

This chain links TRBV2 with TRBJ2-2; maybe TRBD2 (6 bases). CDR3 size: 15 residues. Trimming left V 3 bases short and J 0 bases short, with 8 bases between. Germline V lookup: CDR1 SNHLY, CDR2 FYNNEI. CDR3 nucleotide sequence: TGTGCCAGCAGTGAGGAGGGAACGAACACCGGGGAGCTGTTTTTT. Its protein product is CASSEEGTNTGELFF. The variable domain in full, with the rest retrieved from reference TRBV2 and TRBJ2-2, is EPEVTQTPSHQVTQMGQEVILRCVPISNHLYFYWYRQILGQKVEFLVSFYNNEISEKSEIFDDQFSVERPDGSNFTLKIRSTKLEDSAMYFCASSEEGTNTGELFFGEGSRLTVL.

The chain recombines TRBV30 with TRBJ2-6, with 8 bases lining up with TRBD1. Unmatched junction bases numbered 8, after V lost 5 bases and J lost 2 bases. CDR1 and CDR2 (germline): GTSNPN, SVGIG (reference sequence). The CDR3 has 16 residues. In DNA, the CDR3 is TGTGCCTGGTCCGGATTGGACAGGGCTGGGGCCAACGTCCTGACTTTC. Translated: CAWSGLDRAGANVLTF. The complete variable domain, with remaining parts taken from reference TRBV30 and TRBJ2-6, reads SQTIHQWPATLVQPVGSPLSLECTVEGTSNPNLYWYRQAAGRGLQLLFYSVGIGQISSEVPQNLSASRPQDRQFILSSKKLLLSDSGFYLCAWSGLDRAGANVLTFGAGSRLTVL.

The chain links TRBV5-1 to TRBJ2-7; D gene unclear. V was trimmed by 4 bases and J by 5 bases, leaving 16 bases between them. The CDR3 loop spans 14 amino acids. Germline V gene data show CDR1 as SGHRS and CDR2 as YFSETQ. The CDR3 DNA reads TGCGCCAGCAGCACCATGGGCCAATGGGACGAGCAGTACTTC. Translation gives CASSTMGQWDEQYF. Supplemented by reference TRBV5-1 and TRBJ2-7, the full variable domain reads KAGVTQTPRYLIKTRGQQVTLSCSPISGHRSVSWYQQTPGQGLQFLFEYFSETQRNKGNFPGRFSGRQFSNSRSEMNVSTLELGDSALYLCASSTMGQWDEQYFGPGTRLTVT.

The chain combines TRBV5-1 with TRBJ2-1, with TRBD2 identical over 10 bases. This CDR3 has 15 amino acids. The ends lost 3 bases at V and 7 bases at J; junction bases unmatched: 7. The germline gives CDR1 SGHRS, CDR2 YFSETQ. Here the CDR3 DNA reads TGCGCCAGCAGCTCGGCTAGCGGGAGAGTTAATGAGCAGTTCTTC. This codes for CASSSASGRVNEQFF.

The genes are TRBV7-6 and TRBJ2-3; 8 bases are a match to TRBD2. The junction had 6 bases not matched to a gene; V was cut back by 3 bases and J by 4 bases. Germline CDR1 SGHVS, CDR2 FNYEAQ. The CDR3 runs 15 residues. The CDR3 protein is CASSFGRGFSDTQYF. As DNA, the CDR3 is TGTGCCAGCAGCTTCGGGAGGGGGTTCTCAGATACGCAGTATTTT.

The genes are TRBV20-1 and TRBJ2-7; 9 bases agree with TRBD1. V lost 3 bases, J lost 2 bases, and 8 bases stayed unmatched. This CDR3 spans 15 amino acids. Looked up from germline, CDR1 is DFQATT and CDR2 is SNEGSKA (reference sequence). This chain's CDR3 is CSASWGQGKTYEQYF. The CDR3 DNA sequence: TGCAGTGCTAGTTGGGGACAGGGAAAAACCTACGAGCAGTACTTC.

This clone was counted between two and nine times. V gene TRBV14 combines with J gene TRBJ1-6; TRBD1 aligns across 7 bases. The germline V gene has CDR1 SGHDN and CDR2 FVKESK. The junction had 7 bases not matched to a gene; V was cut back by 2 bases and J by 6 bases. This CDR3 contains 16 residues. This chain's CDR3 is CASSQRTGVINSPLHF. CDR3 sequence (DNA): TGTGCCAGCAGCCAACGGACAGGAGTCATTAATTCACCCCTCCACTTT. The full variable domain, completed using reference TRBV14 and TRBJ1-6, is EAGVTQFPSHSVIEKGQTVTLRCDPISGHDNLYWYRRVMGKEIKFLLHFVKESKQDESGMPNNRFLAERTGGTYSTLKVQPAELEDSGVYFCASSQRTGVINSPLHFGNGTRLTVT.